This T cell receptor (beta chain) was sequenced during a study of chemoradiotherapy in HPV16-positive cancers. Study overall: A couple of HPV16-positive patients' cells yielded candidate HPV-specific clones and common motifs.

The table came from immunoSEQ multiplex PCR; TCRdb's copy has only in-frame clones and leaves some out. Among some 4,900 clones listed, roughly 74% were seen once. General study findings and limits: Functional assays defining HPV-specific T cells used only a couple of HPV16-positive patients. Non-HPV-specific T cells did not expand in tumors during treatment, whereas candidate HPV-specific clones and E7-related motifs did.

On this clone: Its specificity is unknown.

CDR1 and CDR2 from the germline V gene are MNHEY and SVGAGI. V was trimmed by 6 bases and J by 2 bases, leaving 7 bases between them. CDR3 size: 12 residues. Over chemoradiotherapy, repertoires were sampled more than once. This specimen consisted of tumor tissue, obtained from a patient who underwent chemoradiotherapy. The chain employs TRBV6-5 and TRBJ1-2; possible D gene TRBD1, 5 bases. The sequence came from a human donor with HPV-associated anogenital cancer. The CDR3 protein is CASRGENYGYTF. For the CDR3, the DNA is TGTGCCAGCAGAGGGGAAAACTATGGCTACACCTTC.